Presented here are 16 T cell receptor beta chains from one specimen sequenced in a study of preoperative IRX-2 immunotherapy in early breast cancer. Indicated treatment: preoperative locoregional IRX-2 cytokine immunotherapy. Here immunoSEQ multiplex PCR was the method, and the copy in TCRdb shows in-frame clones only, minus some. The sample shows about 11,000 clones, 75% to 90% of them seen only once. This material consisted of lymph node tissue, taken before IRX-2 immunotherapy. Every receptor here comes from a human donor with breast cancer.

The chain is built from TRBV15 and TRBJ2-7; D is undetermined. The CDR3 sequence is 15 residues long. CDR1 is LNHNV and CDR2 is YYDKDF in the germline V gene (reference sequence). Trimming took off 0 bases at V and 6 bases at J, with 15 bases between the two ends. The DNA of the CDR3 is TGTGCCACCAGCAGAGAGGAGTCAGGAATCTCCGAGCAGTACTTC. Amino acids: CATSREESGISEQYF.

The chain links TRBV30 to TRBJ1-1; no reliable D call. The length of the CDR3 is 11 residues. Germline values: CDR1 GTSNPN, CDR2 SVGIG (reference sequence). Trimming cost V 0 bases and J 11 bases, with 10 bases left between them. The CDR3 DNA reads as TGTGCCTGGAGTGTAGACTGGAGGGCTTTCTTT. It encodes CAWSVDWRAFF.

The chain uses TRBV14 and TRBJ2-7; D might be TRBD2 (5 bases). The CDR3 length is 16 residues. Germline CDR1 SGHDN, CDR2 FVKESK. The ends were cut back, 0 bases at V and 1 base at J, with 13 bases in the middle. This CDR3 reads CASSQDLLSGSYEQYF. As DNA, the CDR3 is TGTGCCAGCAGCCAAGACCTCTTGAGCGGATCCTACGAGCAGTACTTC. Variable domain in full (rest from reference TRBV14 and TRBJ2-7): EAGVTQFPSHSVIEKGQTVTLRCDPISGHDNLYWYRRVMGKEIKFLLHFVKESKQDESGMPNNRFLAERTGGTYSTLKVQPAELEDSGVYFCASSQDLLSGSYEQYFGPGTRLTVT.

The chain employs TRBV6-8 and TRBJ2-2, with 7 positions matching TRBD2. The trim removed 6 bases at V and 3 bases at J, leaving 4 bases unmatched. This CDR3 comprises 14 residues. Germline V gene sequence: CDR1 MNHGY, CDR2 SAAAGT. CDR3 nucleotides: TGTGCCAGCAGGCACCGGGGGGACACCGGGGAGCTGTTTTTT. Translating it yields CASRHRGDTGELFF.

The rearrangement links TRBV30 to TRBJ2-2, with D tentatively TRBD1 (6 bases). This CDR3 comprises 15 residues. V gave up 8 bases and J gave up 0 bases, with 16 bases separating them. The germline gives CDR1 GTSNPN, CDR2 SVGIG (reference sequence). CDR3 in DNA: TGTGCCAGCAGCTTGACAGGAACGAACACCGGGGAGCTGTTTTTT. Protein product: CASSLTGTNTGELFF.

The V gene is TRBV25-1, the J gene TRBJ2-2, with 7 bases that match TRBD2. The CDR3 totals 17 residues. Germline V gene lookup returns CDR1 MGHDK and CDR2 SYGVNS. J was trimmed by 1 base and V by 1 base; bases with no gene match: 6. The CDR3 here is CASSELMGGLNTGELFF. The CDR3 DNA follows: TGTGCCAGCAGTGAATTAATGGGAGGGTTGAACACCGGGGAGCTGTTTTTT.

The chain's CDR3 is CASSYGQASNYGYTF. For the CDR3, the DNA is TGTGCCAGCAGTTACGGGCAGGCGTCAAACTATGGCTACACCTTC. The chain couples TRBV6-8 to TRBJ1-2; D call uncertain. The germline V and J ends were trimmed by 2 bases and 2 bases, with 12 bases remaining between them. The CDR3 contains 15 residues. Germline CDR1 reads MNHGY; CDR2 reads SAAAGT.

The chain has TRBV7-7 and TRBJ2-3; D gene ambiguous. Germline V gene data show CDR1 as SSHAT and CDR2 as FNYEAQ (reference sequence). V lost 1 base and J 0 bases, leaving 8 bases between the germline ends. This CDR3 spans 15 amino acids. The CDR3, as DNA: TGTGCCAGCAGCTTAGGTAGCCGAAGCACAGATACGCAGTATTTT. Translating it yields CASSLGSRSTDTQYF.

CDR3 nucleotides: TGTGCCAGCAGCTTATGGGACAGCCCTCAAGAGACCCAGTACTTC. It codes for CASSLWDSPQETQYF. The V and J genes are TRBV11-3 and TRBJ2-5; 7 bases are a match to TRBD1. The V segment lost 2 bases and the J segment 2 bases; nucleotides outside the gene matches: 5. This CDR3 has 15 amino acids. In germline, CDR1 is SGHNT, CDR2 YENEEA.

The chain combines TRBV30 with TRBJ1-1; D gene uncertain. V lost 5 bases and J 0 bases, leaving 16 bases between the germline ends. The CDR3 runs 15 residues. The germline V gene has CDR1 GTSNPN and CDR2 SVGIG (reference sequence). The CDR3 here is CAWDGIRGLNTEAFF. CDR3 nucleotides: TGTGCCTGGGACGGAATTCGAGGGCTGAACACTGAAGCTTTCTTT. Complete variable domain (other parts from reference TRBV30 and TRBJ1-1): SQTIHQWPATLVQPVGSPLSLECTVEGTSNPNLYWYRQAAGRGLQLLFYSVGIGQISSEVPQNLSASRPQDRQFILSSKKLLLSDSGFYLCAWDGIRGLNTEAFFGQGTRLTVV.

The rearrangement links TRBV7-1 to TRBJ2-1; TRBD2 matches at 7 bases. TRBV7-1 has ORF status, its function being uncertain. After removal of 4 bases from V and 7 bases from J, the junction contained 7 bases not matched to a gene. This CDR3 is built from 14 residues. The CDR3 sequence is CASSWTTSRNEQFF. DNA of the CDR3: TGTGCCAGCAGCTGGACGACTAGCAGGAATGAGCAGTTCTTC.

This clone was counted a single time. V usage is TRBV23-1 and J usage is TRBJ2-1; possibly TRBD2 for D (6 bases). TRBV23-1 falls under the ORF class, with uncertain function. The CDR3 length is 13 residues. In DNA, the CDR3 is TGCGCAAGTCGCTCGGGACTTTACAATGAGCAGTTCTTC. This sequence encodes CASRSGLYNEQFF.

This clone is a singleton in its sample. The chain recombines TRBV28 with TRBJ1-2; D gene ambiguous. The CDR3 runs to 16 residues. V was pared by 2 bases and J by 2 bases, with 15 bases between. Germline loops: CDR1 MDHEN, CDR2 SYDVKM. CDR3 loop: CASSLRQGPVNYGYTF. CDR3 DNA: TGTGCCAGCAGTTTAAGACAAGGGCCTGTGAACTATGGCTACACCTTC.

The V and J genes are TRBV7-5 and TRBJ1-3. TRBV7-5 has pseudogene status. The CDR3 loop spans 15 amino acids. This CDR3 reads CASSSREEIGNTIYF. The CDR3 coding sequence is TGTGCCAGCAGCTCCAGGGAGGAGATTGGAAACACCATATATTTT.

The rearrangement joins TRBV7-7 to TRBJ2-3, with TRBD2 identical over 8 bases. This CDR3 region has 15 residues. Germline loops: CDR1 SSHAT, CDR2 FNYEAQ (reference sequence). The junction had 8 bases not matched to a gene; V was cut back by 5 bases and J by 4 bases. The CDR3 spells CASSQGVSGADTQYF. CDR3 in DNA: TGTGCCAGCAGCCAAGGTGTTAGCGGGGCAGATACGCAGTATTTT. Filled out from reference TRBV7-7 and TRBJ2-3, the complete variable domain reads GAGVSQSPRYKVTKRGQDVTLRCDPISSHATLYWYQQALGQGPEFLTYFNYEAQPDKSGLPSDRFSAERPEGSISTLTIQRTEQRDSAMYRCASSQGVSGADTQYFGPGTRLTVL.

V gene TRBV6-8 combines with J gene TRBJ1-1, with a tentative D call TRBD1 (5 bases). This CDR3 has 14 residues. Germline CDR1 and CDR2: MNHGY and SAAAGT. Trimming shortened V by 4 bases and J by 4 bases, and 13 bases separated the two germline ends. DNA for the CDR3: TGTGCCAGCAGTTCCTGGCAAAGGGGCACTGAAGCTTTCTTT. It yields the protein CASSSWQRGTEAFF.